Reported below is one TCR beta chain. These data are taken from a study of blood T cell repertoires in COVID-19. Study details: Acute and convalescent COVID-19 specimens originated in the United States, Italy and Spain. Sources were T cells, B-cell-depleted T cells, or PBMCs; the material itself was cDNA or gDNA.

Original analysis: Estimation of nucleated cell counts relied on the amplification of reference gene primers. The table came from immunoSEQ multiplex PCR; TCRdb's copy has only in-frame clones and leaves some out. That table is the source of V, J and clone size, and D and trimming were worked out from the DNA. The data hold fewer than 250,000 clones, with approximately 84% observed a single time. The germline gives CDR1 MNHEY, CDR2 SMNVEV (reference sequence). V lost 5 bases, J lost 9 bases, and 17 bases lay in between. The CDR3 spans 14 residues. V is TRBV27 and J is TRBJ2-1; D possibly corresponds to TRBD2 (6 bases). The sequenced sample was peripheral blood. The TCR was taken from a man aged 50 to 59 with acute or convalescent COVID-19. CDR3 in amino acids: CASSLQVYGGEQFF. Written as DNA, the CDR3 is TGTGCCAGCAGTCTACAAGTTTACGGGGGTGAGCAGTTCTTC.